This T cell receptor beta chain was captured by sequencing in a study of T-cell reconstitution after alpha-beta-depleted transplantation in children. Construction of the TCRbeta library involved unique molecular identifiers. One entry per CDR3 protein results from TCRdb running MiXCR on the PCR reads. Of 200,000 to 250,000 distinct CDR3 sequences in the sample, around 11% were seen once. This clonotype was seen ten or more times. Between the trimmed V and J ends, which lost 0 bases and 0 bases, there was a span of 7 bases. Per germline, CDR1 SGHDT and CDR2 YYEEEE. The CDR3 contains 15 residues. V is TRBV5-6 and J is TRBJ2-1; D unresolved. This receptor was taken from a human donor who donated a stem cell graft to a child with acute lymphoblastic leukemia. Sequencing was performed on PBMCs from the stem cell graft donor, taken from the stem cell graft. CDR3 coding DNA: TGTGCCAGCAGCTTGGTCCAGAGCTCCTACAATGAGCAGTTCTTC. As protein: CASSLVQSSYNEQFF. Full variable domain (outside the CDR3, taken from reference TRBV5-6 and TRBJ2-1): DAGVTQSPTHLIKTRGQQVTLRCSPKSGHDTVSWYQQALGQGPQFIFQYYEEEERQRGNFPDRFSGHQFPNYSSELNVNALLLGDSALYLCASSLVQSSYNEQFFGPGTRLTVL.